The entry below describes one TCR beta chain. Its antigen is still unknown. Germline loops: CDR1 MNHEY, CDR2 SVGEGT. V was cut by 7 bases and J by 2 bases, with 15 bases left in between. This CDR3 region has 14 residues. These data belong to a study of CD8 T cells in ankylosing spondylitis. Study findings and constraints: Researchers reportedly found disease-linked clones significantly enriched in matched ankylosing spondylitis synovial fluid. In ankylosing spondylitis blood, a motif of seven to nine highly homologous TCR beta variants appeared characteristic.

One entry per CDR3 protein results from TCRdb running MiXCR on the 5' RACE reads. The table shows about 800,000 distinct CDR3 sequences, with 12% occurring only once. This TCR was recovered from a male donor with ankylosing spondylitis. This chain links TRBV6-2 or TRBV6-3 with TRBJ2-7; TRBD2 is a possible D gene (7 bases). Sequencing was carried out using blood, either unsorted or a sorted T cell fraction (not recorded which). The CDR3 region is CASKGAGAPYEQYF. The CDR3 DNA follows: TGTGCCAGCAAAGGGGCGGGGGCCCCCTACGAGCAGTACTTC.